This T cell receptor (beta chain) was recorded in a study of T cells in Graves' hyperthyroidism and ophthalmopathy. The study's findings and limits: A model built on 13 V-J features separated ophthalmopathy from stable hyperthyroidism.

Trimming stripped 2 bases from V and 8 bases from J, with 10 bases between. Germline V gene data show CDR1 as LGHDT and CDR2 as YNNKEL (reference sequence). The CDR3 consists of 13 residues. This clonotype was counted a few times. Its antigen is still unknown. Amplification of TCR beta CDR3 regions used RNA as the template. The TCR CDR3 first-round RT-PCR relied on the HTBI primer set. TCRdb itself ran the multiplex PCR reads through MiXCR, one entry per CDR3 protein. The sample has about 270,000 distinct CDR3 sequences, around 15% seen once; the top ten hold about 33%. Each patient was aged 18 to 65 and had newly diagnosed hyperthyroidism of under 2 months' duration. Progressors' blood was drawn at hyperthyroidism diagnosis, before ophthalmopathy symptoms.

The V call is TRBV3-1, the J call TRBJ2-1; unclear D gene. This receptor was identified in a woman between 45 and 60 years old with Graves' hyperthyroidism that later progressed to Graves' ophthalmopathy. Sequencing input: blood. DNA for the CDR3: TGTGCCAGCAGCCAAACTGGGGTCGATGAGCAGTTCTTC. Its translation: CASSQTGVDEQFF.